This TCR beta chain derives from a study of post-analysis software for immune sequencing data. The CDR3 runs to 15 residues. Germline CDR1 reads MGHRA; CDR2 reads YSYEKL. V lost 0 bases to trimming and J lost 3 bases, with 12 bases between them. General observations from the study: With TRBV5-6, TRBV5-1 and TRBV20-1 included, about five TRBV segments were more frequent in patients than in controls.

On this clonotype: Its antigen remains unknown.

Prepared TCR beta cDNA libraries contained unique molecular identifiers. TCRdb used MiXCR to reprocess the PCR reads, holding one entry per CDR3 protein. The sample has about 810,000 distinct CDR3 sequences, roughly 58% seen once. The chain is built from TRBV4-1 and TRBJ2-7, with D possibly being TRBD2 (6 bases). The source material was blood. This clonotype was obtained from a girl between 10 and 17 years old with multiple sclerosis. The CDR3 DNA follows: TGCGCCAGCAGCCAAGAGGGTGGAGGGTTCTACGAGCAGTACTTC. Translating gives CASSQEGGGFYEQYF.